The 32 T cell receptor beta chains given below trace back to one sample, sequenced in a study of blood T cells in healthy people across ages. The authors ran a second PCR of roughly 6 to 12 cycles using a sample-barcoded 5' primer and a J-beta primer mix. TCRdb processed the 5' RACE reads anew with MiXCR; each CDR3 protein has one entry. Of about a million distinct CDR3 sequences listed, 45% to 60% are singletons. Sequenced: blood. Receptor source: a woman aged 55-69 years in good health.

This clonotype was seen a single time. Here the CDR3 reads CASSAQSNQPQHF. CDR3 nucleotides: TGTGCCAGCAGTGCACAAAGCAATCAGCCCCAGCATTTT. The rearrangement uses TRBV2 and TRBJ1-5; no reliable D call. This CDR3 has 13 residues. The germline CDR1 and CDR2 sequences are SNHLY and FYNNEI. Between the trimmed V and J ends, which lost 4 bases and 1 base, there was a span of 5 bases. The whole variable domain, filled in from reference TRBV2 and TRBJ1-5, reads EPEVTQTPSHQVTQMGQEVILRCVPISNHLYFYWYRQILGQKVEFLVSFYNNEISEKSEIFDDQFSVERPDGSNFTLKIRSTKLEDSAMYFCASSAQSNQPQHFGDGTRLSIL.

V gene TRBV20-1 combines with J gene TRBJ1-2, with D tentatively TRBD1 (5 bases). CDR3 length equals 15 residues. The germline gives CDR1 DFQATT, CDR2 SNEGSKA (reference sequence). The V end lost 4 bases, the J end lost 4 bases, and 19 bases lay between the germline ends. DNA of the CDR3: TGCAGTGCTAAGGACATCCGCAGTCGAGTCTATGGCTACACCTTC. Amino acids: CSAKDIRSRVYGYTF.

The CDR3 DNA is TGTGCCAGCAGTTTATTACAGCAAGTCAATGAGCAGTTCTTC. This encodes CASSLLQQVNEQFF. The J gene is TRBJ2-1, the V gene TRBV27; D not resolved. Trimming left V 1 base short and J 6 bases short, with 10 bases between. Germline V gene lookup returns CDR1 MNHEY and CDR2 SMNVEV (reference sequence). The CDR3 runs 14 residues.

This clonotype was recorded once. The chain links TRBV6-6 to TRBJ2-4; 8 bases map to TRBD1. Per the germline V gene, CDR1 is MNHNY and CDR2 is SVGAGI (reference sequence). Trimming cost V 5 bases and J 13 bases; bases outside gene matches: 19. The CDR3 is 16 amino acids. The CDR3 is CASSPNPGGGRKEQYF. The CDR3 region has the DNA TGTGCCAGCAGTCCAAACCCAGGGGGCGGTAGAAAGGAGCAGTACTTC.

As concerns this clonotype: Possible read error: a much larger clone is one base away. V is TRBV2 and J is TRBJ2-5; 9 bases align to TRBD1. Near its end, the DNA agrees better with TRBJ2-7, so the J call may be wrong. The CDR3 is made up of 12 amino acids. Germline CDR1 is SNHLY and CDR2 is FYNNEI. CDR3 sequence: CASSGQGFEQYF. DNA for the CDR3: TGTGCCAGCAGCGGACAGGGGTTCGAGCAGTACTTC.

The chain has TRBV15 and TRBJ1-2; TRBD1 is a possible D gene (5 bases). The V end lost 0 bases, the J end lost 3 bases, and 11 bases lay between the germline ends. CDR3 size: 15 residues. Germline values: CDR1 LNHNV, CDR2 YYDKDF (reference sequence). CDR3 DNA sequence: TGTGCCACCAGCAGAGATAGCGGGGACGACTATGGCTACACCTTC. Protein: CATSRDSGDDYGYTF.

The chain has TRBV4-2 and TRBJ2-5; D unclear. V was trimmed by 0 bases and J by 0 bases, leaving 11 bases between them. CDR1 is LGHNA and CDR2 is YNFKEQ in the germline V gene. CDR3 length equals 16 residues. CDR3 nucleotides: TGTGCCAGCAGCCAAGACCCAGCAGCCAACCAAGAGACCCAGTACTTC. It is translated as CASSQDPAANQETQYF.

This chain links TRBV28 with TRBJ2-7; D is undetermined. V was pared by 3 bases and J by 3 bases, with 9 bases between. The CDR3 has 13 residues. Germline V gene data show CDR1 as MDHEN and CDR2 as SYDVKM. CDR3 residues: CASSFLPRYEQYF. CDR3 coding DNA: TGTGCCAGCAGTTTCTTGCCTCGCTACGAGCAGTACTTC.

There are a few counts of this clonotype. V gene TRBV20-1 combines with J gene TRBJ2-1; the match to TRBD1 covers 12 bases. The CDR3 spans 15 residues. Per germline, CDR1 DFQATT and CDR2 SNEGSKA (reference sequence). V shed 5 bases, J shed 12 bases, and the junction held 14 bases outside the gene matches. The CDR3 sequence is CSARTGTGGYRGQFF. CDR3 DNA sequence: TGCAGTGCTCGGACCGGGACAGGGGGCTATAGAGGGCAGTTCTTC.

This chain joins TRBV6-2 or TRBV6-3 and TRBJ1-1, with unresolved D. CDR1 and CDR2 (germline): MNHEY, SVGEGT. The CDR3 consists of 13 residues. Deletions cut 5 bases from V and 10 bases from J, with 17 bases between. The CDR3 nucleotides read TGTGCCAGCAGTGGCAGTTCCTATATCGGAGCTTTCTTT. Translating it yields CASSGSSYIGAFF.

The V and J genes are TRBV14 and TRBJ2-7; D is undetermined. The V end was cut by 0 bases, the J end by 4 bases, with 7 bases between. The germline gives CDR1 SGHDN, CDR2 FVKESK. The CDR3 has 13 residues. Here the CDR3 DNA reads TGTGCCAGCAGCCAAGATAGCTTATACGAGCAGTACTTC. Translation: CASSQDSLYEQYF.

This clonotype was counted only a few times. The rearrangement links TRBV7-2 to TRBJ2-3; D may be TRBD1 or TRBD2 (6 bases each). The germline V gene encodes CDR1 SGHTA and CDR2 FQGNSA. This CDR3 spans 14 amino acids. With 8 bases removed from V and 4 bases from J, the gap between germline ends came to 16 bases. This CDR3 reads CASGWGAHADTQYF. DNA for the CDR3: TGTGCCAGCGGGTGGGGGGCGCACGCAGATACGCAGTATTTT.

The V call is TRBV12-3 or TRBV12-4, the J call TRBJ2-3, with a possible D match to TRBD2 (6 bases). Trimming shortened V by 5 bases and J by 6 bases, and 21 bases separated the two germline ends. The CDR3 sequence is 16 residues long. For the CDR3, the DNA is TGTGCCAGCAGTATAGATGGGGCGGGACCTCGCGATACGCAGTATTTT. Residues: CASSIDGAGPRDTQYF.

This clonotype was recorded a few times. This rearrangement joins TRBV7-9 to TRBJ1-2, with D hard to call. Trimming removed 5 bases from V and 8 bases from J, with 15 bases in between. The CDR3 is made up of 13 amino acids. Germline CDR1 reads SEHNR; CDR2 reads FQNEAQ (reference sequence). The CDR3 DNA sequence: TGTGCCAGCAGCCCGCTGCGGGAATGGGGCTACACCTTC. Its protein is CASSPLREWGYTF. The complete variable domain, with remaining parts taken from reference TRBV7-9 and TRBJ1-2, reads DTGVSQNPRHKITKRGQNVTFRCDPISEHNRLYWYRQTLGQGPEFLTYFQNEAQLEKSRLLSDRFSAERPKGSFSTLEIQRTEQGDSAMYLCASSPLREWGYTFGSGTRLTVV.

The table lists this clonotype with a few counts. The rearrangement uses TRBV20-1 and TRBJ2-5, with D uncertain. Germline values: CDR1 DFQATT, CDR2 SNEGSKA (reference sequence). The CDR3 has 13 amino acids. Trimming took 2 bases from V and 5 from J, leaving 12 bases between them. CDR3 amino acids: CSARRPRPETQYF. Here the CDR3 DNA reads TGCAGTGCTAGACGGCCCCGGCCTGAGACCCAGTACTTC.

Comment on this clonotype: Relative to the germline gene, one junction end is altered; a read error may explain this. The chain employs TRBV28 and TRBJ2-5, with D unclear. The CDR3 is 13 residues long. CDR1 MDHEN and CDR2 SYDVKM come from the germline V gene. The CDR3 coding sequence is TGTGCCAGCAGGTTATCCCTTGGGGAGACCCAGTACTTC. Translating it yields CASRLSLGETQYF.

The gene calls are TRBV20-1 and TRBJ1-2; 11 bases align to TRBD1. CDR3 length: 12 residues. Trimming cost V 6 bases and J 8 bases; bases outside gene matches: 5. Germline V lookup: CDR1 DFQATT, CDR2 SNEGSKA (reference sequence). The CDR3 DNA is TGCAGTGCGAGGGACAGGGGGTTCGGCTACACCTTC. Translation gives CSARDRGFGYTF.

This clonotype was recorded a few times. The chain couples TRBV27 to TRBJ2-7, with 9 bases lining up with TRBD1. Germline CDR1 and CDR2: MNHEY and SMNVEV (reference sequence). The CDR3 runs 15 residues. V lost 5 bases and J lost 2; bases outside the gene matches: 7. CDR3 DNA sequence: TGTGCCAGCAGTCCAACCGGGACAGGGCCCTACGAGCAGTACTTC. Protein sequence: CASSPTGTGPYEQYF.

The gene calls are TRBV20-1 and TRBJ2-7; 7 positions agree with TRBD1. TRBJ2-5 matches the DNA end more closely, so the J call is doubtful. Germline CDR1 is DFQATT and CDR2 is SNEGSKA (reference sequence). The CDR3 runs to 11 residues. The DNA of the CDR3 is TGCAGCGGACAGGTCCACCAGACCCAGTACTTC. As protein: CSGQVHQTQYF.

This clonotype showed up just once. The chain recombines TRBV7-3 with TRBJ2-1, with D tentatively TRBD2 (6 bases). Germline assignment: CDR1 SGHTA and CDR2 FQGTGA. The germline V and J ends were trimmed by 5 bases and 7 bases, with 21 bases remaining between them. The CDR3 has 16 residues. For the CDR3, the DNA is TGTGCCAGCAGCCCCCACCCCCGACTAGTAGGAAATGAGCAGTTCTTC. This translates into CASSPHPRLVGNEQFF.

This clonotype was found a few times. This rearrangement joins TRBV15 to TRBJ2-5; no definite D call. The CDR3 loop spans 15 amino acids. Germline loops: CDR1 LNHNV, CDR2 YYDKDF (reference sequence). V was cut by 5 bases and J by 3 bases, with 16 bases left in between. CDR3 sequence reads: CATSGPTVRKETQYF. DNA of the CDR3: TGTGCCACCAGCGGACCGACGGTCCGAAAAGAGACCCAGTACTTC.

This sequence joins TRBV20-1 and TRBJ2-7; D is uncertain. Germline V CDR1 and CDR2: DFQATT, SNEGSKA (reference sequence). The V and J ends lost 3 bases and 2 bases respectively, with 17 bases between them. There are 15 residues in the CDR3. CDR3: CSASSGQEGTYEQYF. CDR3 nucleotides: TGCAGTGCTAGTTCCGGGCAGGAAGGAACCTACGAGCAGTACTTC.

V gene TRBV12-3 or TRBV12-4 combines with J gene TRBJ2-5, with 9 bases matching TRBD1. Trimming took 8 bases from V and 5 from J; bases not matched to a gene: 12. The CDR3 spans 15 residues. The CDR3 coding sequence is TGTGCCAGCGTACAGGGGGCGAACTCGTGGGAGACCCAGTACTTC. Translated: CASVQGANSWETQYF.

The chain joins TRBV7-2 to TRBJ1-2, with unresolved D. This CDR3 spans 14 amino acids. With 0 bases removed from V and 6 bases from J, the gap between germline ends came to 11 bases. The germline gives CDR1 SGHTA, CDR2 FQGNSA. DNA for the CDR3: TGTGCCAGCAGCTTAGCGACGGGAGCGAATGGCTACACCTTC. Its translation is CASSLATGANGYTF.

This clonotype was detected ten times or more. The chain has TRBV10-3 and TRBJ1-1; a weak D match, TRBD1 (5 bases). The CDR3 has 13 amino acids. Trimming took off 6 bases at V and 1 base at J, with 9 bases between the two ends. Germline V gene data show CDR1 as ENHRY and CDR2 as SYGVKD. CDR3 in DNA: TGTGCCATCAGAAGTACAGGGAACACTGAAGCTTTCTTT. Residues: CAIRSTGNTEAFF.

The chain couples TRBV7-2 to TRBJ2-3; the D gene is possibly TRBD1 (6 bases). V lost 5 bases and J lost 1, with 10 bases in between. Germline-derived CDR1 and CDR2 are SGHTA and FQGNSA. The CDR3 contains 14 residues. CDR3 loop: CASSVYRGTDTQYF. CDR3 DNA sequence: TGTGCCAGCAGCGTATACAGGGGCACAGATACGCAGTATTTT.

The chain joins TRBV12-3 or TRBV12-4 to TRBJ1-5, with D uncertain. The CDR3 runs 13 residues. Trimming cost V 5 bases and J 3 bases, with 8 bases left between them. The CDR3 nucleotides read TGTGCCAGCAGTCGCAGAAACAATCAGCCCCAGCATTTT. Translating it yields CASSRRNNQPQHF.

This chain connects TRBV29-1 to TRBJ2-5; 7 positions agree with TRBD2. Germline loops: CDR1 SQVTM, CDR2 ANQGSEA. The CDR3 contains 15 residues. J gave up 2 bases and V 0 bases, and 6 bases lay outside the gene matches. The chain's CDR3 is CSVEDLTSVQETQYF. The CDR3 region has the DNA TGCAGCGTTGAAGATCTCACTAGCGTACAAGAGACCCAGTACTTC.

Details on this clonotype: A much larger clone is a single base away; this may be a read error. The genes are TRBV6-5 and TRBJ1-2; possible D gene TRBD1, 6 bases. Germline CDR1 and CDR2: MNHEY and SVGAGI. The CDR3 is 14 residues long. The CDR3 coding sequence is TGTGCCAGCACGACAGGCCTCGAGGACTATGACTACACCTTC. Residues: CASTTGLEDYDYTF.

J is TRBJ2-1 and V is TRBV10-1, with TRBD2 matching 8 bases. This CDR3 has 16 amino acids. J gave up 7 bases and V 5 bases, and 13 bases lay outside the gene matches. CDR1 is WNHNN and CDR2 is SYGVQD in the germline V gene (reference sequence). The CDR3 region has the DNA TGCGCCAGCAGTAAAAAACCGGGACTAGGGGAGAATGAGCAGTTCTTC. This encodes CASSKKPGLGENEQFF.

The chain is built from TRBV6-2 or TRBV6-3 and TRBJ1-6, with D unclear. Germline CDR1 is MNHEY and CDR2 is SVGEGT. V was shortened by 2 bases and J by 7 bases, with 15 bases between the two germline ends. CDR3 length: 16 residues. CDR3 region: CASSYDPTERNSPLHF. CDR3 in DNA: TGTGCCAGCAGTTACGACCCGACTGAGCGGAATTCACCCCTCCACTTT.

V is TRBV2 and J is TRBJ2-3; the match to TRBD1 covers 10 bases. V was clipped by 4 bases and J by 3 bases; unmatched bases: 4. CDR1 SNHLY and CDR2 FYNNEI come from the germline V gene. This CDR3 contains 15 residues. The CDR3 spells CASSVGTGVTDTQYF. For the CDR3, the DNA is TGTGCCAGCAGTGTAGGGACAGGGGTGACAGATACGCAGTATTTT. Using reference TRBV2 and TRBJ2-3 for the parts outside the CDR3, the full variable domain is EPEVTQTPSHQVTQMGQEVILRCVPISNHLYFYWYRQILGQKVEFLVSFYNNEISEKSEIFDDQFSVERPDGSNFTLKIRSTKLEDSAMYFCASSVGTGVTDTQYFGPGTRLTVL.